Listed below are T cell receptor beta chains from one sample, sequenced in a study of regulatory T cells in long-lasting Graves disease. TCRdb processed the multiplex PCR reads anew with MiXCR; each CDR3 protein has one entry. The profile shows under 800,000 distinct CDR3 sequences, less than 20% of them singletons. These records were also assigned to another study, of T cells in Graves' hyperthyroidism and ophthalmopathy.

The starting material was peripheral blood mononuclear cells (PBMCs), obtained at new diagnosis, from a patient treated with antithyroid drugs. The source of these receptors is a woman in her 30s with Graves disease. The CDR3 runs from the conserved cysteine through the conserved F or W. A D gene is named only where the DNA matches it firmly. Clone sizes are given selectively: once, few, many, or a class where the clone is expanded.

size,V,D,J,CDR3,DNA
many,TRBV11-2,TRBD1,TRBJ2-7,CASRLPGQGAYEQYF,TGTGCCAGCAGACTGCCGGGACAGGGGGCATACGAGCAGTACTTC
many,TRBV10-2,.,TRBJ2-2,CASSGTNTGELFF,TGTGCCAGCAGCGGCACGAACACCGGGGAGCTGTTTTTT
many,TRBV28,.,TRBJ1-2,CASTSGRVTSGYTF,TGTGCCAGCACTTCAGGGAGGGTAACTAGTGGCTACACCTTC
few,TRBV25-1,.,TRBJ1-4,CASSGGRDAYTSFFF,TGTGCCAGCAGTGGCGGCCGAGACGCCTATACCTCCTTTTTTTTT
few,TRBV20-1,TRBD1,TRBJ1-5,CSARGGPGGMNQPQHF,TGCAGTGCTAGAGGTGGCCCAGGGGGGATGAATCAGCCCCAGCATTTT
many,TRBV7-9,TRBD1,TRBJ2-1,CASSSGTGGHEQFF,TGTGCCAGCAGTTCCGGGACAGGGGGACATGAGCAGTTCTTC
few,TRBV3-1,.,TRBJ1-5,CASSGESYYNQPQHF,TGTGCCAGCAGCGGGGAGAGCTATTACAATCAGCCCCAGCATTTT
.,TRBV3-1,TRBD1,TRBJ1-2,CASSADRVYGYTF,TGTGCCAGCAGCGCCGACAGGGTCTATGGCTACACCTTC
few,TRBV12-3/TRBV12-4,TRBD1,TRBJ2-5,CATKTGAVQETQYF,TGTGCCACCAAGACAGGGGCCGTCCAAGAGACCCAGTACTTC
.,TRBV7-3,.,TRBJ2-1,CASSFIAPHPGFF,TGTGCCAGCAGCTTCATAGCGCCCCACCCTGGGTTCTTC
few,TRBV27,.,TRBJ2-3,CASGTTIYTDTQYF,TGTGCCAGCGGGACAACAATCTACACAGATACGCAGTATTTT
many,TRBV20-1,TRBD2,TRBJ2-3,CSAQGSAGSPDTQYF,TGCAGTGCTCAGGGTTCAGCGGGGTCTCCAGATACGCAGTATTTT
few,TRBV11-2,TRBD2,TRBJ2-3,CASSVQAGTSGTTDTQYF,TGTGCCAGCAGCGTCCAAGCGGGGACTAGCGGGACCACAGATACGCAGTATTTT
many,TRBV11-2,.,TRBJ2-7,CASSLGWDGYYEQYF,TGTGCCAGCAGCTTAGGATGGGACGGATACTACGAGCAGTACTTC
few,TRBV2,.,TRBJ1-4,CASSVVREKLFF,TGTGCCAGCAGTGTGGTACGGGAAAAACTGTTTTTT
many,TRBV5-1,.,TRBJ2-7,CASSLDTYEQYF,TGCGCCAGCAGCCTAGACACCTACGAGCAGTACTTC
many,TRBV12-3/TRBV12-4,TRBD2,TRBJ2-1,CASSHSGSSYNEQFF,TGTGCCAGCAGTCATAGCGGGAGCTCCTACAATGAGCAGTTCTTC
many,TRBV20-1,.,TRBJ2-1,CSAPRVSHGEQFF,TGCAGTGCACCCAGGGTTTCTCACGGTGAGCAGTTCTTC
.,TRBV6-5,.,TRBJ1-6,CASSYSLRLEAPLHF,TGTGCCAGCAGTTACTCCCTACGACTAGAGGCACCCCTCCACTTT
.,TRBV4-1,.,TRBJ1-1,CASSLISSRTRNTEAFF,TGCGCCAGCAGCCTGATCTCCTCGAGGACACGGAACACTGAAGCTTTCTTT
many,TRBV28,TRBD1,TRBJ2-1,CASSSRDRMYNEQFF,TGTGCCAGCAGTTCCCGGGACAGGATGTACAATGAGCAGTTCTTC
many,TRBV6-1,.,TRBJ1-1,CASSPRGVLLDTEAFF,TGTGCCAGCAGCCCCAGGGGAGTCCTATTGGATACTGAAGCTTTCTTT
few,TRBV5-1,.,TRBJ2-2,CASRSITNTGELFF,TGCGCCAGCAGATCTATAACGAACACCGGGGAGCTGTTTTTT
.,TRBV2,TRBD1,TRBJ1-3,CASTSNRGVRNTIYF,TGTGCCAGCACCTCCAACAGGGGAGTGAGAAACACCATATATTTT
.,TRBV18,TRBD2,TRBJ2-1,CASSPRRGTKYNEQFF,TGTGCCAGCTCCCCTCGGCGCGGGACTAAGTACAATGAGCAGTTCTTC
many,TRBV20-1,TRBD1,TRBJ1-5,CSAHRQGSPQHF,TGCAGTGCCCACAGACAGGGGTCGCCCCAGCATTTT
many,TRBV27,TRBD1,TRBJ1-6,CASSFKTTGTNSPLHF,TGTGCCAGCAGTTTCAAGACGACAGGGACGAATTCACCCCTCCACTTT
.,TRBV29-1,TRBD1,TRBJ2-7,CSVETGTGDYEQYF,TGCAGCGTTGAAACCGGGACAGGAGACTACGAGCAGTACTTC
many,TRBV2,.,TRBJ2-7,CASSEGTGYYEQYF,TGTGCCAGCAGTGAGGGGACGGGGTACTACGAGCAGTACTTC
many,TRBV6-1,.,TRBJ2-2,CASSVPWDSLSAGELFF,TGTGCCAGCAGTGTTCCGTGGGACTCGCTTTCGGCCGGGGAGCTGTTTTTT
few,TRBV30,.,TRBJ1-2,CAWSVMVYTF,TGTGCCTGGAGTGTAATGGTCTACACCTTC
.,TRBV6-1,TRBD1,TRBJ2-2,CASRGQATNTGELFF,TGTGCCAGCAGAGGACAGGCAACTAACACCGGGGAGCTGTTTTTT
.,TRBV24-1,TRBD1,TRBJ2-3,CATSDTGTGTDTQYF,TGTGCCACCAGTGACACCGGGACAGGGACAGATACGCAGTATTTT
.,TRBV2,TRBD1,TRBJ2-7,CASRSGTGAGEQYF,TGTGCCAGCAGGTCCGGGACAGGGGCCGGCGAGCAGTACTTC
.,TRBV7-6,.,TRBJ2-1,CASSKGLNEQFF,TGTGCCAGCAGCAAGGGCTTGAATGAGCAGTTCTTC
.,TRBV7-9,TRBD2,TRBJ2-5,CASSLDAGRGETQYF,TGTGCCAGCAGCTTAGACGCAGGGAGGGGCGAGACCCAGTACTTC
.,TRBV7-9,.,TRBJ1-4,CASSLFATNEKLFF,TGTGCCAGCAGCCTCTTTGCAACTAATGAAAAACTGTTTTTT
many,TRBV7-2,TRBD2,TRBJ2-2,CASSSLAGVQAGELFF,TGTGCCAGCAGCTCACTAGCGGGAGTACAGGCCGGGGAGCTGTTTTTT
many,TRBV6-2/TRBV6-3,TRBD1,TRBJ2-3,CASSDLTGKGYF,TGTGCCAGCAGTGACCTGACAGGGAAAGGGTATTTT
many,TRBV11-1,.,TRBJ2-7,CASSLSYSDSYEQYF,TGTGCCAGCAGCTTATCGTACAGTGACTCCTACGAGCAGTACTTC
many,TRBV18,.,TRBJ2-1,CASSYRGQGLYNEQFF,TGTGCCAGCTCATACCGGGGGCAGGGCCTCTACAATGAGCAGTTCTTC
many,TRBV7-9,.,TRBJ2-7,CASTIWGLEQYF,TGTGCCAGCACCATATGGGGGCTCGAGCAGTACTTC
few,TRBV20-1,.,TRBJ1-4,CSASFIYEKLFF,TGCAGTGCTAGCTTCATCTATGAAAAACTGTTTTTT
.,TRBV18,.,TRBJ1-1,CASSEGGRVAFF,TGTGCCAGCTCAGAAGGTGGCAGGGTAGCTTTCTTT
.,TRBV2,TRBD1,TRBJ1-6,CASRDYRGANSPLHF,TGTGCCAGCAGGGACTACAGGGGCGCGAATTCACCCCTCCACTTT
few,TRBV9,TRBD1,TRBJ1-1,CASSADRGLGEAFF,TGTGCCAGCAGCGCTGACAGGGGGCTTGGTGAAGCTTTCTTT
few,TRBV29-1,.,TRBJ2-5,CSVEDPDGGGKETQYF,TGCAGCGTTGAAGATCCTGACGGTGGGGGTAAAGAGACCCAGTACTTC
.,TRBV30,.,TRBJ2-7,CAWGWRRQGTYEQYF,TGTGCCTGGGGTTGGCGGAGGCAAGGGACCTACGAGCAGTACTTC
many,TRBV6-2/TRBV6-3,.,TRBJ2-1,CATGDPWSNEQFF,TGTGCCACCGGAGATCCGTGGAGCAATGAGCAGTTCTTC